This T cell receptor (beta chain) was profiled in a study of T cell repertoires in cytomegalovirus infection. Study in general: CMV epitopes that were recently identified and HLA-C-restricted were used alongside well-studied HLA-B-restricted ones. An indication of both CMV infection and matching HLA type came from public TCR beta signatures.

Findings and caveats of the study: The cumulative frequency of public TCR beta families distinguished individuals who carried CMV together with the relevant HLA. HLA-C-restricted CMV clonotypes gave the most frequent clonotype in two of eight donors.

In TCRdb, the reads were re-called with MiXCR into one record per CDR3 protein. The sample shows 80,000 to 90,000 distinct CDR3 sequences, 45% to 55% of them seen only once. This clonotype was counted a single time. Its target is unknown. Germline CDR1 and CDR2: SNHLY and FYNNEI. The CDR3 is 15 amino acids. The V end was cut by 0 bases, the J end by 1 base, with 7 bases between. The sequencing here drew on CD8+ T cells from cultured PBMCs, taken from culture after CMV antigen stimulation. This TCR derives from a human donor in good health (CMV status not recorded). Some clones in this sample may be carry-over from other donors' samples. This chain connects TRBV2 to TRBJ1-5; no reliable D call. CDR3 residues: CASSEAFDSNQPQHF. Here the CDR3 DNA reads TGTGCCAGCAGTGAAGCTTTCGACAGCAATCAGCCCCAGCATTTT. The complete variable domain, with remaining parts taken from reference TRBV2 and TRBJ1-5, reads EPEVTQTPSHQVTQMGQEVILRCVPISNHLYFYWYRQILGQKVEFLVSFYNNEISEKSEIFDDQFSVERPDGSNFTLKIRSTKLEDSAMYFCASSEAFDSNQPQHFGDGTRLSIL.